This T cell receptor (beta chain) was profiled in a study of CD8 T cells in Susac syndrome (dated by TCRdb to the late 2010s). Regarding the study in general: Repertoire sequencing was used to test whether CD8+ T cell activation and differentiation in Susac syndrome was antigen driven.

RNA was extracted using the RNeasy kit, and about 0.45 to 1 ug of the RNA was reverse transcribed with random hexamers. TCR beta CDR3 regions were amplified with the immunoSEQ multiplex PCR assay covering 54 Vbeta and 13 Jbeta segments. PCR amplification bias was corrected by using a synthetic template baseline for primer optimization and computational correction. Processing in the source paper ran as follows. Reads were annotated to V, D and J genes per IMGT and analyzed with immunoSEQ Analyzer, keeping only productive sequences. Clonality was computed as one minus Shannon entropy normalized by log2 of the number of productive unique sequences. For each patient and control, public and private clones were evaluated among the 100 most prevalent clones. Susac-specific clones were defined as absent from healthy and MS cohorts, over a thousand published viral clones and other ImmuneACCESS disease sequences. TCRdb ran its own pipeline on the public reads, namely fastp trimming at Q25 and MiXCR clone calling, and kept in-frame beta chains. All rows with the same CDR3 protein become a single entry with the most common DNA and genes. Here the V and J calls rest on TCRdb's processing, not on the authors' analysis. Across this sample there are roughly 200,000 distinct CDR3 sequences, with roughly 95% seen only once. The ten largest clonotypes hold 0.08% to 0.11% of the sample.

V and J are truncated by 3 bases and 4 bases respectively, leaving an intervening sequence of 12 bases. Spanning cysteine to phenylalanine, the CDR3 consists of 13 amino acids. CDR3 DNA is the only sequence kept; it has 39 bases, read in frame from the first base. Sequences SQVTM (CDR1) and ANQGSEA (CDR2) are obtained from the germline V gene. A note on this clonotype: Its antigen is still unknown. No quality values exist for individual bases; no much larger clone is one base distant.

Findings and caveats that apply to the study as a whole: The number of individuals in the TCR sequencing and HLA analysis was acknowledged as relatively small.

High-throughput TCR beta sequencing profiled peripheral blood CD8+ and CD4+ T cells from healthy donors, Susac syndrome patients and multiple sclerosis patients. Healthy donors were included as age- and sex-matched controls. Bulk CD8+ and CD4+ T cells were purified magnetically by negative isolation, whereas CD8+ TEMRA cells were enriched by FACS. Blood was drawn into EDTA tubes, processed within 24 hours, and PBMCs were isolated by density gradient centrifugation. PBMCs intended for TCR sequencing were cryopreserved in liquid nitrogen and were subsequently thawed in a 37 degrees C water bath. The sorted or isolated CD4+, CD8+ and CD8+ TEMRA cells reached a purity of at least 90%.

The rearrangement joined TRBV29-1 to TRBJ1-2; a tentative D call is TRBD1 (5 bases match). Sequencing used CD4+ T cells from PBMCs. The source of this sequence is a human donor in good health. The DNA reads as follows: TGCAGCGTTGAGACAGCCTCTAGCTATGGCTACACCTTC. This gives the protein CSVETASSYGYTF.